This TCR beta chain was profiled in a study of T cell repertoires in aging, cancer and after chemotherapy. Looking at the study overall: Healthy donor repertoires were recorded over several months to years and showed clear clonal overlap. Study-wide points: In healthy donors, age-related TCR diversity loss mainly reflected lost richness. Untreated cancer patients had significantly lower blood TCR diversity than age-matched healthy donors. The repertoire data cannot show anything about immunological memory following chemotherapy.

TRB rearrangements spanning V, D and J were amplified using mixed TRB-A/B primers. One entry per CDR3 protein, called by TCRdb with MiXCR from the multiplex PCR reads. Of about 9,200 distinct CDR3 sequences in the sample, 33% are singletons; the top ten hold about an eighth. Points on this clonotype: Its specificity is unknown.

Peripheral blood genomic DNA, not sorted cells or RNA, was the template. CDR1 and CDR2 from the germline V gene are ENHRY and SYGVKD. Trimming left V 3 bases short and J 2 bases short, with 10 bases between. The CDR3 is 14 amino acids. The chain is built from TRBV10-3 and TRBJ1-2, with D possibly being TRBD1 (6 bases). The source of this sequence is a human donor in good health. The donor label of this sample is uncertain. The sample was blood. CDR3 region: CAISDQGGNYGYTF. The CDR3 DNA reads TGTGCCATCAGTGACCAAGGGGGGAACTATGGCTACACCTTC.